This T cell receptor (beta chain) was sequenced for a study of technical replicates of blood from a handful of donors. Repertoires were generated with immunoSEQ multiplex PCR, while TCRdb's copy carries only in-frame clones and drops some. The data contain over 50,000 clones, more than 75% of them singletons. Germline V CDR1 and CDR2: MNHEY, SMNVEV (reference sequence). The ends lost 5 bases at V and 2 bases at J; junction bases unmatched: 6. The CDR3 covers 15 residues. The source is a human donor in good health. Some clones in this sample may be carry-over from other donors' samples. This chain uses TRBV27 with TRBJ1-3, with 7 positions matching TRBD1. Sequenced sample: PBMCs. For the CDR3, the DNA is TGTGCCAGCAGTCCTCAGGACAGGACTGGAAACACCATATATTTT. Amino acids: CASSPQDRTGNTIYF.